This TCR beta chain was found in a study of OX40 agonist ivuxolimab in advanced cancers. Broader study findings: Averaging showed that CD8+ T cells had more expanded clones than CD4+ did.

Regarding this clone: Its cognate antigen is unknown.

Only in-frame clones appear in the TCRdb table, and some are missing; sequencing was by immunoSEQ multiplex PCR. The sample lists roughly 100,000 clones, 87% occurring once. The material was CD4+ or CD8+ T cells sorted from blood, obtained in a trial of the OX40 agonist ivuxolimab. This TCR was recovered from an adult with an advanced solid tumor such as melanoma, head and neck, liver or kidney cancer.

The CDR3 DNA is TGTGCCAGTAGTACTACAGGTCGGGCAACTAATGAAAAACTGTTTTTT. Encoded protein: CASSTTGRATNEKLFF. The chain combines TRBV19 with TRBJ1-4; tentative D call: TRBD1 (5 bases). There are 16 residues in the CDR3. The ends were cut back, 4 bases at V and 0 bases at J, with 12 bases in the middle. In germline, CDR1 is LNHDA, CDR2 SQIVND (reference sequence).